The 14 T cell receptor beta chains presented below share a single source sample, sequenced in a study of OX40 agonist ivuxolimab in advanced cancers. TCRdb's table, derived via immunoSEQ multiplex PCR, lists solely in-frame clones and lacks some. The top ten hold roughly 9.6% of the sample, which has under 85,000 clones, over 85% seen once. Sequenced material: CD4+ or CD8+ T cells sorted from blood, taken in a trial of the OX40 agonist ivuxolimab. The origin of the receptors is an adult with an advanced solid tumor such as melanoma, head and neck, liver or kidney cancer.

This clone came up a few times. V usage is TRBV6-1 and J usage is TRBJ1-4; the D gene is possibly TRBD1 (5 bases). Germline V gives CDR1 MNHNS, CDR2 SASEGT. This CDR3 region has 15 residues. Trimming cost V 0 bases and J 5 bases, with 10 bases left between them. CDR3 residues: CASSEAPGQNEKLFF. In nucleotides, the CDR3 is TGTGCCAGCAGTGAAGCACCAGGACAAAATGAAAAACTGTTTTTT.

CDR3 sequence reads: CATLGGWGAFF. DNA of the CDR3: TGTGCCACCCTTGGGGGATGGGGAGCTTTCTTT. This rearrangement joins TRBV27 to TRBJ1-1, with D tentatively TRBD1 (5 bases). With 10 bases removed from V and 10 bases from J, the gap between germline ends came to 16 bases. In germline, CDR1 is MNHEY, CDR2 SMNVEV (reference sequence). This CDR3 comprises 11 residues.

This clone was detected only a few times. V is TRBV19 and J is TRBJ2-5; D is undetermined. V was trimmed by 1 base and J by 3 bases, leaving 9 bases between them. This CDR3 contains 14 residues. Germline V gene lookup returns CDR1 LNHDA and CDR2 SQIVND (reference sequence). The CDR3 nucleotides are TGTGCCAGTAGTATAGCACTAACAAAAGAGACCCAGTACTTC. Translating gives CASSIALTKETQYF.

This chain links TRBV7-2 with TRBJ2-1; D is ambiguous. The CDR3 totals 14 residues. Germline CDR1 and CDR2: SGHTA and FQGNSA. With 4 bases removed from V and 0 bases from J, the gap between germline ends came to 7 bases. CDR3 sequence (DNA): TGTGCCAGCAGCTCCCGAGGCTCCTACAATGAGCAGTTCTTC. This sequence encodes CASSSRGSYNEQFF.

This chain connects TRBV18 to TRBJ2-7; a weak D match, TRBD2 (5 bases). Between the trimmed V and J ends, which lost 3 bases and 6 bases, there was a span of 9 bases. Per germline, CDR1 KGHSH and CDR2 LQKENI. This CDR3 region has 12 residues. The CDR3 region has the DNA TGTGCCAGCTCACCGGGAGTCGGCGAGCAGTACTTC. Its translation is CASSPGVGEQYF.

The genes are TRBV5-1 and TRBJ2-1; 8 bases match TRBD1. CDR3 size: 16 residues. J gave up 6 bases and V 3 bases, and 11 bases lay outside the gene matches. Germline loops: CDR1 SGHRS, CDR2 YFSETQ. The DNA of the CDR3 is TGCGCCAGCAGCTACCCGGAGGACAGGGTCGTCAATGAGCAGTTCTTC. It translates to CASSYPEDRVVNEQFF.

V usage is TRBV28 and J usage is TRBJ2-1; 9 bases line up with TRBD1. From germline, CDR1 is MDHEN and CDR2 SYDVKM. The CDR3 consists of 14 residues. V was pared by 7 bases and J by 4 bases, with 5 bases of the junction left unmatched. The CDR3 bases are TGTGCCAGCATTCCGGGACAGGGATACAATGAGCAGTTCTTC. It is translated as CASIPGQGYNEQFF.

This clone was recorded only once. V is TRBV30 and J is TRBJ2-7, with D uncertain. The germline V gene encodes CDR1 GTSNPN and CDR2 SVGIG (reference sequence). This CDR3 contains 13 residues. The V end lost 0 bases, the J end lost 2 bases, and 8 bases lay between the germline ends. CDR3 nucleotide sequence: TGTGCCTGGAGTGTTTGGTTCACCTACGAGCAGTACTTC. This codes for CAWSVWFTYEQYF. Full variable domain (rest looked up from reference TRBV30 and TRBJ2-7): SQTIHQWPATLVQPVGSPLSLECTVEGTSNPNLYWYRQAAGRGLQLLFYSVGIGQISSEVPQNLSASRPQDRQFILSSKKLLLSDSGFYLCAWSVWFTYEQYFGPGTRLTVT.

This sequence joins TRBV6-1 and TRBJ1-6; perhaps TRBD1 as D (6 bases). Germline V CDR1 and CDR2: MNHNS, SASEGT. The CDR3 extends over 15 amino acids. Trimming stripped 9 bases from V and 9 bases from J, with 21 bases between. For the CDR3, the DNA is TGTGCCAGTCGACAGGCCCTCGGCGGCGGTTCACCCCTCCACTTT. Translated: CASRQALGGGSPLHF.

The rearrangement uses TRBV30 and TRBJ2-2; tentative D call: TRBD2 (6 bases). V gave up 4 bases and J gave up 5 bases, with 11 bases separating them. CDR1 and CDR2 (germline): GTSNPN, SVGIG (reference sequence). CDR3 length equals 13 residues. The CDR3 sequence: CAWIRGGTGELFF. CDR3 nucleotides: TGTGCCTGGATCAGAGGAGGGACCGGGGAGCTGTTTTTT.

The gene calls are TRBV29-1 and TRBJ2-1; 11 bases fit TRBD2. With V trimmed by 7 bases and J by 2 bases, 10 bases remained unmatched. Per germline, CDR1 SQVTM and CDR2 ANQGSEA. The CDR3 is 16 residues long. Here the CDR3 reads CSAKGLAGGTYNEQFF. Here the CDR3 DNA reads TGCAGCGCCAAAGGGCTAGCGGGAGGTACCTACAATGAGCAGTTCTTC.

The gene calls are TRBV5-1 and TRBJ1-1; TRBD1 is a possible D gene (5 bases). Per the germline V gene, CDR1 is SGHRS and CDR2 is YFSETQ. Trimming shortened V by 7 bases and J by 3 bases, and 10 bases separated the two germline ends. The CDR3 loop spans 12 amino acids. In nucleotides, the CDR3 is TGCGCCAGCGGGACGGATTACACTGAAGCTTTCTTT. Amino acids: CASGTDYTEAFF.

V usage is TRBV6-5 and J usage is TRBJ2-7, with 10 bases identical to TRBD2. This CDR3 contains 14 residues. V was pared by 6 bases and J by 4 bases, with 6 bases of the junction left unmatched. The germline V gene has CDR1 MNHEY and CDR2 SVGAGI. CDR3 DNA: TGTGCCAGCAGCCGGACTAGCGGAGTATACGAGCAGTACTTC. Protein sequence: CASSRTSGVYEQYF.

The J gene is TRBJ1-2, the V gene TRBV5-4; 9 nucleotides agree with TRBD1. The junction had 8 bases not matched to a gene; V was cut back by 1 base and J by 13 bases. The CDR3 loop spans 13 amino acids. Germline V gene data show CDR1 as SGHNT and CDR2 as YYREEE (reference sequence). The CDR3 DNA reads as TGTGCCAGCAGCTTGACAGGGGGCGAGTTGCGCACCTTC. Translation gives CASSLTGGELRTF.